The next 20 T cell receptor beta chains were all read from a single sample in a study of shared clonotypes between healthy human individuals. Sequencing used immunoSEQ multiplex PCR; TCRdb keeps in-frame clones, though not all of them. Here the sample spans a few million clones, roughly nine tenths being singletons. Sequenced material: naive CD4+ T cells sorted from blood. Described subset: CD45RA+ positively selected. Receptors were obtained from a young man in good health.

This clone came up once. This chain connects TRBV6-1 to TRBJ2-7; D gene ambiguous. V lost 6 bases and J 2 bases, leaving 11 bases between the germline ends. Germline-derived CDR1 and CDR2 are MNHNS and SASEGT. The CDR3 contains 13 residues. CDR3 in amino acids: CASRKDVAYEQYF. In DNA form, the CDR3 reads TGTGCCAGCAGAAAGGACGTAGCCTACGAGCAGTACTTC.

The genes are TRBV27 and TRBJ2-5, with TRBD1 matching over 7 bases. This CDR3 is 15 amino acids long. V was pared by 6 bases and J by 4 bases, with 11 bases of the junction left unmatched. Germline CDR1 and CDR2: MNHEY and SMNVEV (reference sequence). The chain's CDR3 is CASSPRGQNRETQYF. The CDR3 DNA follows: TGTGCCAGCAGCCCGAGGGGACAGAACAGAGAGACCCAGTACTTC.

This chain's CDR3 is CASSYADQGGYGYTF. Written as DNA, the CDR3 is TGTGCCAGCAGTTACGCGGACCAGGGAGGCTATGGCTACACCTTC. The chain has TRBV6-5 and TRBJ1-2, with D perhaps TRBD1 (5 bases). CDR3 length: 15 residues. V was shortened by 2 bases and J by 4 bases, with 14 bases between the two germline ends. CDR1 MNHEY and CDR2 SVGAGI come from the germline V gene.

The chain carries TRBV5-5 and TRBJ2-1; 11 bases map to TRBD2. Losses at the gene ends were 0 bases for V and 6 bases for J; bases not matched to a gene: 5. This CDR3 has 16 amino acids. The V gene's germline CDR1 is SGHKS and CDR2 YYEKEE (reference sequence). The CDR3 region has the DNA TGTGCCAGCAGCTTGGCCCCTAGCGGGAGGTTCAATGAGCAGTTCTTC. It specifies CASSLAPSGRFNEQFF.

The CDR3 loop is CASSLGAGKADTQYF. DNA of the CDR3: TGTGCCAGCAGCTTAGGGGCAGGGAAGGCAGATACGCAGTATTTT. The V and J genes are TRBV7-9 and TRBJ2-3; possibly TRBD1 for D (5 bases). CDR3 length: 15 residues. Germline values: CDR1 SEHNR, CDR2 FQNEAQ (reference sequence). Trimming removed 1 base from V and 4 bases from J, with 12 bases in between. Combining the CDR3 with reference TRBV7-9 and TRBJ2-3 gives the whole variable domain DTGVSQNPRHKITKRGQNVTFRCDPISEHNRLYWYRQTLGQGPEFLTYFQNEAQLEKSRLLSDRFSAERPKGSFSTLEIQRTEQGDSAMYLCASSLGAGKADTQYFGPGTRLTVL.

The chain combines TRBV18 with TRBJ2-3; tentatively, D is TRBD1 (5 bases). The V end was cut by 0 bases, the J end by 4 bases, with 14 bases between. The CDR3 spans 16 residues. Germline lookup yields CDR1 KGHSH and CDR2 LQKENI. CDR3 nucleotide sequence: TGTGCCAGCTCACCACCGGCAGGGTTTGGGGCAGATACGCAGTATTTT. This translates into CASSPPAGFGADTQYF.

This rearrangement joins TRBV6-6 to TRBJ1-1; 8 bases agree with TRBD1. Germline assignment: CDR1 MNHNY and CDR2 SVGAGI (reference sequence). J was trimmed by 5 bases and V by 0 bases; bases with no gene match: 8. The CDR3 totals 16 residues. The CDR3 bases are TGTGCCAGCAGTTACTCGACAGGGGATATGGGAACTGAAGCTTTCTTT. Amino acid sequence: CASSYSTGDMGTEAFF.

This clone was recorded once. V and J are TRBV29-1 and TRBJ2-2; D is uncertain. The V and J ends lost 4 bases and 5 bases respectively, with 8 bases between them. This CDR3 comprises 12 residues. Germline V gene data show CDR1 as SQVTM and CDR2 as ANQGSEA. The CDR3 DNA sequence: TGCAGCGTTGGGATATTGACCGGGGAGCTGTTTTTT. Residues: CSVGILTGELFF.

This clone is a singleton in its sample. This chain joins TRBV7-9 and TRBJ2-7; no clear D gene. The CDR3 spans 13 residues. Trimming took 3 bases from V and 3 from J, leaving 9 bases between them. The germline V gene has CDR1 SEHNR and CDR2 FQNEAQ (reference sequence). CDR3 DNA: TGTGCCAGCAGCTTGCCCAAAAACTACGAGCAGTACTTC. The encoded protein is CASSLPKNYEQYF.

The chain combines TRBV5-4 with TRBJ2-3, with D perhaps TRBD2 (5 bases). The CDR3 sequence is 14 residues long. V was shortened by 3 bases and J by 3 bases, with 11 bases between the two germline ends. Germline-derived CDR1 and CDR2 are SGHNT and YYREEE (reference sequence). As DNA, the CDR3 is TGTGCCAGCAGCTGGGGTTCGGGAACAGATACGCAGTATTTT. It specifies CASSWGSGTDTQYF.

The gene calls are TRBV10-3 and TRBJ2-5; TRBD1 matches at 7 bases. From germline, CDR1 is ENHRY and CDR2 SYGVKD. The trim removed 3 bases at V and 5 bases at J, leaving 3 bases unmatched. This CDR3 is 13 amino acids long. CDR3 residues: CAISDTGAETQYF. As DNA, the CDR3 is TGTGCCATCAGTGACACAGGGGCCGAGACCCAGTACTTC.

The genes are TRBV11-2 and TRBJ1-2; possible D gene TRBD1, 6 bases. This CDR3 has 15 amino acids. The germline CDR1 and CDR2 sequences are SGHAT and FQNNGV. V dropped 7 bases and J dropped 8 bases, with 23 bases sitting between them. The CDR3 DNA reads TGTGCCAGCACCCCGGGTTCACAGGGAGTTCGGGGCTACACCTTC. Translating it yields CASTPGSQGVRGYTF.

The genes are TRBV30 and TRBJ1-1, with 7 bases fitting TRBD1. The junction had 8 bases not matched to a gene; V was cut back by 3 bases and J by 7 bases. This CDR3 contains 13 residues. Germline V lookup: CDR1 GTSNPN, CDR2 SVGIG (reference sequence). CDR3: CAWSTYRGNEAFF. In DNA form, the CDR3 reads TGTGCCTGGAGCACCTACAGGGGCAATGAAGCTTTCTTT.

A word on this clone: At the DNA level, this CDR3 is encoded by other sequences in the same sample as well. The chain joins TRBV6-5 to TRBJ2-1; D uncertain. This CDR3 is built from 11 residues. Trimming stripped 5 bases from V and 10 bases from J, with 9 bases between. Germline V CDR1 and CDR2: MNHEY, SVGAGI. The CDR3 protein is CASSRDREQFF. CDR3 nucleotides: TGTGCCAGCAGTAGGGATAGAGAGCAGTTCTTC.

This clone has only a few counts. The chain's CDR3 is CATIPQRELFF. The CDR3, as DNA: TGTGCCACCATTCCCCAGCGGGAGTTGTTCTTC. The chain couples TRBV27 to TRBJ2-1, with TRBD2 matching 8 bases. J lost 15 bases, V lost 10 bases, and 11 bases had no gene match. There are 11 residues in the CDR3. Looked up from germline, CDR1 is MNHEY and CDR2 is SMNVEV (reference sequence).

The genes are TRBV10-2 and TRBJ2-1, with D perhaps TRBD1 (6 bases). This CDR3 contains 15 residues. V gave up 2 bases and J gave up 5 bases, with 13 bases separating them. The germline V gene has CDR1 WSHSY and CDR2 SAAADI. DNA for the CDR3: TGCGCCAGCAGTGAGACAGGGAACTGGGACAATGAGCAGTTCTTC. It is translated as CASSETGNWDNEQFF.

This clone was seen a single time. The rearrangement uses TRBV2 and TRBJ2-5, with 8 bases matching TRBD2. The CDR3 consists of 16 residues. The junction had 8 bases not matched to a gene; V was cut back by 4 bases and J by 1 base. The germline CDR1 and CDR2 sequences are SNHLY and FYNNEI. CDR3 coding DNA: TGTGCCAGCAGTGTCGAGGCGGGGGGAATCCAAGAGACCCAGTACTTC. Translating it yields CASSVEAGGIQETQYF.

This clone was seen only once. The chain joins TRBV4-2 to TRBJ2-5; TRBD2 aligns across 8 bases. This CDR3 has 15 amino acids. Trimming took 1 base from V and 4 from J; bases not matched to a gene: 5. Germline assignment: CDR1 LGHNA and CDR2 YNFKEQ. CDR3 sequence: CASSQALGGAETQYF. CDR3 nucleotides: TGTGCCAGCAGCCAAGCCCTCGGGGGGGCAGAGACCCAGTACTTC.

J is TRBJ2-7 and V is TRBV6-1; 7 nucleotides line up with TRBD1. Germline lookup yields CDR1 MNHNS and CDR2 SASEGT. With 1 base clipped from V and 3 bases from J, the junction kept 3 bases outside the gene matches. This CDR3 is built from 14 residues. For the CDR3, the DNA is TGTGCCAGCAGTGAAGTTAACAGGGGCTACGAGCAGTACTTC. Protein: CASSEVNRGYEQYF.

This chain connects TRBV19 to TRBJ1-6; 9 bases are a match to TRBD1. Germline assignment: CDR1 LNHDA and CDR2 SQIVND (reference sequence). The CDR3 is made up of 14 amino acids. V lost 4 bases, J lost 8 bases, and 3 bases stayed unmatched. In DNA, the CDR3 is TGTGCCAGTAGTACACAGGGGGCCTATTCACCCCTCCACTTT. Translated, it gives CASSTQGAYSPLHF. The whole variable domain, filled in from reference TRBV19 and TRBJ1-6, reads DGGITQSPKYLFRKEGQNVTLSCEQNLNHDAMYWYRQDPGQGLRLIYYSQIVNDFQKGDIAEGYSVSREKKESFPLTVTSAQKNPTAFYLCASSTQGAYSPLHFGNGTRLTVT.